This is a list of T cell receptor beta chains from one sample in a study of shared clonotypes between healthy human individuals. Assay used: immunoSEQ multiplex PCR; TCRdb lists only in-frame clones, some missing. The sample holds 2 million to 2.5 million clones, 85% to 95% seen once. Sequenced material: naive CD4+ T cells from PBMCs. The receptors derive from a man in his late teens or twenties in good health. Some clones in this sample may be carry-over from other donors' samples. Both conserved end residues are part of each CDR3. D genes are given only for firm matches. The listing skips clone size in some rows; elsewhere it reads once, few, many or a size class.

D	V	size	J	CDR3	DNA
-	TRBV30	-	TRBJ2-7	CAVESVQDLYEQYF	TGTGCCGTGGAAAGTGTACAGGACCTCTACGAGCAGTACTTC
-	TRBV7-2	-	TRBJ1-1	CASSEVAYRDPEAFF	TGTGCCAGCAGCGAGGTGGCTTACAGGGATCCTGAAGCTTTCTTT
-	TRBV7-2	-	TRBJ2-7	CASKDFGVYSYEQYF	TGTGCCAGCAAGGACTTCGGGGTATACTCCTACGAGCAGTACTTC
-	TRBV2	-	TRBJ2-2	CASSDWSGELFF	TGTGCCAGCAGTGATTGGAGCGGGGAGCTGTTTTTT
-	TRBV18	few	TRBJ1-2	CASSDGQRYGYTF	TGTGCCAGCTCGGATGGACAGCGCTATGGCTACACCTTC
-	TRBV29-1	-	TRBJ1-4	CSVVRTEKLFF	TGCAGCGTTGTCCGGACTGAAAAACTGTTTTTT
TRBD1	TRBV7-8	-	TRBJ2-5	CASSRGQGGETQYF	TGTGCCAGCAGCCGAGGACAGGGAGGAGAGACCCAGTACTTC
-	TRBV5-1	-	TRBJ2-3	CASSLEGSTGTDTQYF	TGCGCCAGCAGCTTGGAGGGGAGCACGGGCACAGATACGCAGTATTTT
-	TRBV7-2	-	TRBJ1-1	CASSPGDSRPTEAFF	TGTGCCAGCAGTCCCGGGGATTCCCGGCCCACTGAAGCTTTCTTT
TRBD2	TRBV27	-	TRBJ2-3	CASQSPGLGTQYF	TGTGCCAGCCAAAGCCCCGGACTAGGGACGCAGTATTTT
TRBD2	TRBV25-1	-	TRBJ2-7	CASSGGFGTSGAYEQYF	TGTGCCAGCAGTGGAGGATTCGGGACTAGCGGGGCCTACGAGCAGTACTTC
TRBD1	TRBV5-1	-	TRBJ2-5	CASSHGQGESQYF	TGCGCCAGCAGCCATGGACAGGGGGAGTCCCAGTACTTC
-	TRBV5-1	-	TRBJ2-5	CASSLEGVPGETQYF	TGCGCCAGCAGCTTGGAAGGGGTCCCAGGGGAGACCCAGTACTTC